The following is a T cell receptor (beta chain) sequence with its context. Its antigen remains unidentified. One heparinised blood draw, averaging roughly 120 mL, came from each donor. Purities over 98% were achieved in all sorted populations. The sample comes from a study of beta chain features in type 1 diabetes. Study-wide results and caveats: For patients, the naive, central memory and Treg TCRB repertoires appeared more alike than for healthy donors. For Type 1 diabetes patients, all four CD4+ subsets carried TCRB CDR3s that were moderately but significantly shorter.

Isolated RNA was reverse transcribed in full, so expressed TCRB transcripts were sequenced. Sequenced by immunoSEQ multiplex PCR; TCRdb stores in-frame clones only, minus some. This sample has around 250,000 clones, with roughly 20% found just once. The germline V and J ends were trimmed by 3 bases and 5 bases, with 17 bases remaining between them. The germline V gene has CDR1 KGHSH and CDR2 LQKENI. This CDR3 spans 16 amino acids. The receptor's source is a woman in her thirties or forties with type 1 diabetes. Specimen: naive CD4+ T cells from blood. This chain uses TRBV18 with TRBJ2-1; D gene ambiguous. CDR3 residues: CASSPLQLFGHNEQFF. CDR3 bases: TGTGCCAGCTCACCTCTACAGCTATTTGGGCACAATGAGCAGTTCTTC.